Presented here are 10 T cell receptor beta chains from one specimen sequenced in a study of blood T cell repertoires in COVID-19. Measured with immunoSEQ multiplex PCR; TCRdb has only the in-frame clones, and not every one. The sample lists approximately 130,000 clones, under 85% occurring once. Sequencing input: PBMCs or T cells enriched from blood (not recorded which). The receptors derive from a man aged 25-40 years who had recovered from COVID-19.

The chain has TRBV10-1 and TRBJ2-2; TRBD1 might be the D (5 bases). Between the trimmed V and J ends, which lost 6 bases and 5 bases, there was a span of 10 bases. This CDR3 is 13 amino acids long. CDR1 is WNHNN, CDR2 SYGVQD, per germline (reference sequence). CDR3 DNA sequence: TGCGCCAGCAGCAGACAGACGACCGGGGAGCTGTTTTTT. Protein product: CASSRQTTGELFF.

This chain connects TRBV3-1 (or the pseudogene TRBV3-2) to TRBJ2-2, with 7 bases identical to TRBD1. CDR1 and CDR2 (germline): LGHDT, YNNKEL (reference sequence). V shed 2 bases, J shed 2 bases, and the junction held 8 bases outside the gene matches. The CDR3 is 17 residues long. CDR3 in DNA: TGTGCCAGCAGCCAAAGGAGGACAGGAGGTAACACCGGGGAGCTGTTTTTT. This encodes CASSQRRTGGNTGELFF.

This sequence joins TRBV12-5 and TRBJ2-3, with D possibly matching TRBD2 (6 bases). This CDR3 has 14 amino acids. Germline-derived CDR1 and CDR2 are LGHNT and FRNRAP. Between the trimmed V and J ends, which lost 5 bases and 1 base, there was a span of 10 bases. The CDR3 here is CASGPERGTDTQYF. The CDR3 DNA sequence: TGTGCTAGTGGTCCCGAGCGGGGCACAGATACGCAGTATTTT. The full variable domain, completed using reference TRBV12-5 and TRBJ2-3, is DARVTQTPRHKVTEMGQEVTMRCQPILGHNTVFWYRQTMMQGLELLAYFRNRAPLDDSGMPKDRFSAEMPDATLATLKIQPSEPRDSAVYFCASGPERGTDTQYFGPGTRLTVL.

The chain employs TRBV5-6 and TRBJ2-7; D is possibly TRBD2 (5 bases). The CDR3 has 12 amino acids. CDR1 is SGHDT and CDR2 is YYEEEE in the germline V gene. Trimming took 1 base from V and 3 from J, leaving 5 bases between them. Here the CDR3 DNA reads TGTGCCAGCAGCTTGACTAGCTACGAGCAGTACTTC. It codes for CASSLTSYEQYF.

The V gene is TRBV28, the J gene TRBJ2-1; the match to TRBD2 covers 8 bases. With 5 bases clipped from V and 0 bases from J, the junction kept 12 bases outside the gene matches. This CDR3 contains 18 residues. Germline assignment: CDR1 MDHEN and CDR2 SYDVKM. CDR3 residues: CASSPVAGGRSSYNEQFF. In DNA, the CDR3 is TGTGCCAGCAGTCCAGTTGCGGGAGGTCGGAGCTCCTACAATGAGCAGTTCTTC.

V usage is TRBV19 and J usage is TRBJ2-2; TRBD2 agrees at 15 bases. This CDR3 spans 15 amino acids. The V gene's germline CDR1 is LNHDA and CDR2 SQIVND (reference sequence). The CDR3 DNA is TGTGGATCAAGGACTAGCGGGAGGGGGCCCGGGGAGCTGTTTTTT. The encoded protein is CGSRTSGRGPGELFF.

V is TRBV7-9 and J is TRBJ1-1, with D unresolved. The CDR3 totals 16 residues. The germline gives CDR1 SEHNR, CDR2 FQNEAQ (reference sequence). Trimming cost V 5 bases and J 4 bases, with 20 bases left between them. As DNA, the CDR3 is TGTGCCAGCAGCCCTACCAAGGCGGGATTGGGCACTGAAGCTTTCTTT. Its translation: CASSPTKAGLGTEAFF.

The chain couples TRBV10-3 to TRBJ1-5, with D possibly being TRBD1 (5 bases). This CDR3 comprises 15 residues. The ends were cut back, 2 bases at V and 7 bases at J, with 15 bases in the middle. Germline V gene sequence: CDR1 ENHRY, CDR2 SYGVKD. CDR3 in amino acids: CAISETGGGGQPQHF. CDR3 sequence (DNA): TGTGCCATCAGTGAGACAGGTGGGGGGGGACAGCCCCAGCATTTT.

This clone was observed once. The CDR3 nucleotides read TGTGCCACCGGGGACAGGGATCTATTTGGCTACACCTTC. As protein: CATGDRDLFGYTF. This chain uses TRBV5-4 with TRBJ1-2; 9 bases match TRBD1. Looked up from germline, CDR1 is SGHNT and CDR2 is YYREEE (reference sequence). Trimming at V came to 9 bases and at J to 7 bases, leaving 10 bases not matched to a gene. This CDR3 comprises 13 residues.

CDR3 DNA sequence: TGTGCTAGTGGTTTCCTACGCCCAGGGGGGACTGAAGCTTTCTTT. As protein: CASGFLRPGGTEAFF. V usage is TRBV12-5 and J usage is TRBJ1-1; 7 bases are shared with TRBD1. V was clipped by 3 bases and J by 5 bases; unmatched bases: 9. The CDR3 totals 15 residues. In germline, CDR1 is LGHNT, CDR2 FRNRAP.